The TCR beta chain described here comes from a study of blood T cell repertoires in COVID-19. For the study at large: In each case, the material was cDNA or gDNA derived from T cells, B-cell-depleted T cells, or PBMCs.

This CDR3 has 15 residues. Germline V gene sequence: CDR1 KGHDR, CDR2 SFDVKD. The V and J ends lost 4 bases and 6 bases respectively, with 14 bases between them. TCRdb's table, derived via immunoSEQ multiplex PCR, lists solely in-frame clones and lacks some. Found here are 250,000 to 300,000 clones, about 88% of them singletons; the top ten hold approximately 11%. The V call is TRBV24-1, the J call TRBJ1-4; D remains unclear. Sample: peripheral blood. This receptor was obtained from a woman in her twenties or thirties with COVID-19, enrolled during active disease. The CDR3 loop is CATSESGGRDEKLFF. CDR3 coding DNA: TGTGCCACCAGTGAATCGGGAGGGAGGGATGAAAAACTGTTTTTT.